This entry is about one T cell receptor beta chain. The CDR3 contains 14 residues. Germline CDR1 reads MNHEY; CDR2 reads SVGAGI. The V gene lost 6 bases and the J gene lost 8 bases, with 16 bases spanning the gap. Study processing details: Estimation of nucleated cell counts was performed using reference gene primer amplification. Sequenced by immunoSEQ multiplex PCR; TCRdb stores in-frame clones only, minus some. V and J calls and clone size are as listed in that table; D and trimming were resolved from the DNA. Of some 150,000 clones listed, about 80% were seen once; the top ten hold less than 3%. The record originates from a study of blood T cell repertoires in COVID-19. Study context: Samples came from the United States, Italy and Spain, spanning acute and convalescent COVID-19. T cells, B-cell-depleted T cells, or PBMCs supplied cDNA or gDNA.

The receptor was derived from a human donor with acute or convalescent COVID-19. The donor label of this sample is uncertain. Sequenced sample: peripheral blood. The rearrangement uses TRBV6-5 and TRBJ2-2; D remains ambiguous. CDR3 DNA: TGTGCCAGCAGGTATCTGAGTTTGACTGGGGAGCTGTTTTTT. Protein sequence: CASRYLSLTGELFF.